This TCR beta chain was sequenced during a study of regulatory T cells in long-lasting Graves disease. Time point meaning: persistent/refractory GD, antithyroid drugs over 5 years with positive TRAb. Isolated PBMC RNA provided the starting material for the TCR library. The CDR3 has 15 amino acids. CDR1 is LNHNV and CDR2 is YYDKDF in the germline V gene (reference sequence). V shed 6 bases and J shed 6 bases, with 20 bases lying between them. Whole-study results and caveats: Persistent disease preferred TRBV28, TRBJ1-2 and TRBJ2-5; new disease, TRBV20-1 and TRBJ2-1. Peripheral blood was the sole material, not thyroid tissue.

According to the study, TCR beta libraries were built with iRepertoire HTBI primers and CDR3-region Arm-PCR. Per the original data handling: The identification of 55 to 70 TRBV and some 14 TRBJ segments was made across samples. In TCRdb, the multiplex PCR reads were re-called with MiXCR into one record per CDR3 protein. TCRdb, rather than the study authors, made the V and J calls. The sample contains over 350,000 distinct CDR3 sequences, roughly 20% of which appear only once. Concerning this clonotype: The antigen is unknown. A much larger clone lies a single base off, so this may be a read error.

The rearrangement uses TRBV15 and TRBJ1-2; possibly TRBD1 for D (5 bases). The clonotype comes from a female donor with Graves disease. The source was peripheral blood mononuclear cells (PBMCs), collected when the disease was refractory, from a patient treated with antithyroid drugs. DNA of the CDR3: TGTGCCACCAGGGGTCATCAGGGAATGAACCATGGCTACACCTTC. Encoded protein: CATRGHQGMNHGYTF.